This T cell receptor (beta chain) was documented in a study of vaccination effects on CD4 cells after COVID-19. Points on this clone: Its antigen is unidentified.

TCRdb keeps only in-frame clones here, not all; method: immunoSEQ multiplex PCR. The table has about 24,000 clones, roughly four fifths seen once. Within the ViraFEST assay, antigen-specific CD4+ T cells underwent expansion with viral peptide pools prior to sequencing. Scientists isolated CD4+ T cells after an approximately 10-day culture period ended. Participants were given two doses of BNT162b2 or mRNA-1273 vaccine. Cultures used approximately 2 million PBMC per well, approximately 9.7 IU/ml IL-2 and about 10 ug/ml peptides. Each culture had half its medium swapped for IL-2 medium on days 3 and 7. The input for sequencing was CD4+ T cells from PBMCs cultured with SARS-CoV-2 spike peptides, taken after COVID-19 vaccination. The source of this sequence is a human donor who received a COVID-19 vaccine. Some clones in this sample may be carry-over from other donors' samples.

Written as DNA, the CDR3 is TGTGCCAGTACTCCGGGACCGAAAAACACTGAAGCTTTCTTT. Translated: CASTPGPKNTEAFF. This chain connects TRBV19 to TRBJ1-1; D is perhaps TRBD1 (5 bases). This CDR3 has 14 amino acids. Germline loops: CDR1 LNHDA, CDR2 SQIVND (reference sequence). Trimming shortened V by 7 bases and J by 2 bases, and 14 bases separated the two germline ends.